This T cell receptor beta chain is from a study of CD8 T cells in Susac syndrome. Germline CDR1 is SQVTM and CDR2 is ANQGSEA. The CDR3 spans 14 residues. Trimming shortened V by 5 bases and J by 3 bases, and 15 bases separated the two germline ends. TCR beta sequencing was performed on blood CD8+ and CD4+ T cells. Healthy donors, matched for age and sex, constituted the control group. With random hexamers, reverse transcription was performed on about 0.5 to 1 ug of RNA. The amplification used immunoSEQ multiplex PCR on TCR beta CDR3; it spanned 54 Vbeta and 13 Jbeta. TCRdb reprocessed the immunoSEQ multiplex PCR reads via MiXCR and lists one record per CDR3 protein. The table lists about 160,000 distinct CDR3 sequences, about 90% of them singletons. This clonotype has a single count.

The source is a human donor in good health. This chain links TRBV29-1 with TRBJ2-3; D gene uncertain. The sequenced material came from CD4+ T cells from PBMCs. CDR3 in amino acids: CSVQKGSVTDTQYF. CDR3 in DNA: TGCAGCGTTCAAAAGGGATCGGTTACAGATACGCAGTATTTT.